The clone carrying this T cell receptor (beta chain) was observed many times. Its antigen is still unknown. The CDR3 contains 14 residues. Germline CDR1 is SEHNR and CDR2 is FQNEAQ (reference sequence). V was cut by 4 bases and J by 2 bases, with 10 bases left in between. The data are from a study of HIV-infected patients and healthy controls. Around 500 ng RNA was reverse transcribed with alpha and beta constant-region primers. Alpha and beta chain libraries were made separately by chain-specific third strand synthesis with multiplexing indices. TCRdb re-derived calls from the 5' RACE reads in MiXCR, one entry per CDR3 protein. The data show more than 15,000 distinct CDR3 sequences, 9% to 10% seen once. The repertoire came from unfractionated whole blood and reflected all unsorted peripheral T cells. Study results and caveats: In healthy controls, MAIT alpha CDR3s were common; in HIV+ repertoires, severely depleted.

Sequences were obtained from blood. This TCR was recovered from an adult in good health. V and J are TRBV7-9 and TRBJ2-3; D remains unclear. The CDR3: CASSYITATDTQYF. In DNA, the CDR3 is TGTGCCAGCAGCTACATAACTGCCACAGATACGCAGTATTTT.